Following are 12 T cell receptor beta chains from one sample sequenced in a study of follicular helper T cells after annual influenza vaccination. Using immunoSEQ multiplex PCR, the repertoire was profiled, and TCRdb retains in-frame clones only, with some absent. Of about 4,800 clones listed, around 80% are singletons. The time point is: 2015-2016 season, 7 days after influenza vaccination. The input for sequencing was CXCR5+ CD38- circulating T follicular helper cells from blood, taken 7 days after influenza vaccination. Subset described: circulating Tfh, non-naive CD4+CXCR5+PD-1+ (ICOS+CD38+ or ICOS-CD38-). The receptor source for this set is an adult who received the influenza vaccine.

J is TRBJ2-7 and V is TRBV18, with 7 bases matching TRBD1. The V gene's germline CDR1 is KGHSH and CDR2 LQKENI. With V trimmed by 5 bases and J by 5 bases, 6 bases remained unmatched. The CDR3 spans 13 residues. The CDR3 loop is CASSAEQGNEQYF. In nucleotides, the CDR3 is TGTGCCAGCTCAGCCGAACAGGGGAACGAGCAGTACTTC. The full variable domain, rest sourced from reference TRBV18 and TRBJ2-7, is NAGVMQNPRHLVRRRGQEARLRCSPMKGHSHVYWYRQLPEEGLKFMVYLQKENIIDESGMPKERFSAEFPKEGPSILRIQQVVRGDSAAYFCASSAEQGNEQYFGPGTRLTVT.

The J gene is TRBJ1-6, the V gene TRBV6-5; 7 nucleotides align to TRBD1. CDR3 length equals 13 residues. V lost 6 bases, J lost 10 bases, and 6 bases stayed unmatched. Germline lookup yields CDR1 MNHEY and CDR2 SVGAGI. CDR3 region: CASRTTGNSPLHF. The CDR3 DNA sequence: TGTGCCAGCAGAACGACAGGGAACTCACCCCTCCACTTT.

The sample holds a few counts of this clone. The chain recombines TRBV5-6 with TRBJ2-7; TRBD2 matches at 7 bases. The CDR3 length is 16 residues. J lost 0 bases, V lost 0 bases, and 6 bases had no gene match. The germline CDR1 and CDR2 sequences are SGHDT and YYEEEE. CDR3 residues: CASSLEGGGLSYEQYF. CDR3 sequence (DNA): TGTGCCAGCAGCTTGGAGGGCGGGGGTCTCTCCTACGAGCAGTACTTC.

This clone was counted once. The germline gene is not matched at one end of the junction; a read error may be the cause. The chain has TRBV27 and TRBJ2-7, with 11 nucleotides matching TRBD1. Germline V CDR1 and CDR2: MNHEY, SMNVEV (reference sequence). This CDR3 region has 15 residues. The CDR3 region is CASSWDRGYSHEQYF. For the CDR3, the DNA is TGTGCCAGCAGTTGGGACAGGGGGTACTCCCACGAGCAGTACTTC.

This chain's CDR3 is CAISDSDRASYEQYF. CDR3 sequence (DNA): TGTGCCATCAGTGACTCGGACAGGGCCTCATACGAGCAGTACTTC. The chain is built from TRBV10-3 and TRBJ2-7; 8 bases agree with TRBD1. The CDR3 contains 15 residues. V shed 3 bases, J shed 4 bases, and the junction held 8 bases outside the gene matches. Germline V gene lookup returns CDR1 ENHRY and CDR2 SYGVKD.

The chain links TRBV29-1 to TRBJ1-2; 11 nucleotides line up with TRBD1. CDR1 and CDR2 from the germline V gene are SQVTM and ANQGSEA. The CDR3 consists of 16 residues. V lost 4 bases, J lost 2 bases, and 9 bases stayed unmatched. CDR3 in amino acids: CSVVTGTGGSNYGYTF. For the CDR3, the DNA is TGCAGCGTTGTTACCGGGACAGGGGGTTCCAACTATGGCTACACCTTC.

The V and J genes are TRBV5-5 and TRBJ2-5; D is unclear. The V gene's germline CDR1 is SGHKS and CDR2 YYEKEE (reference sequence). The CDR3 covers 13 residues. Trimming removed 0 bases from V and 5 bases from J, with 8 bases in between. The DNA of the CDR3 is TGTGCCAGCAGCTTGGCGGCCATCGAGACCCAGTACTTC. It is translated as CASSLAAIETQYF.

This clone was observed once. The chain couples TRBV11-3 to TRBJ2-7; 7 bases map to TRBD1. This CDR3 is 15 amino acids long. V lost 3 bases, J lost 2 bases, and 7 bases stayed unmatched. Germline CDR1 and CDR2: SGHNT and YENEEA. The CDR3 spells CASSLQGQATYEQYF. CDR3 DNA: TGTGCCAGCAGCTTGCAAGGACAGGCCACCTACGAGCAGTACTTC.

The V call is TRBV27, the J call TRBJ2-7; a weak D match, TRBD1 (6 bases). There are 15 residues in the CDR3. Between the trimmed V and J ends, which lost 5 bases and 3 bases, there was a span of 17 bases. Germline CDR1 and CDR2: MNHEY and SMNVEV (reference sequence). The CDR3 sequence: CASSIGGYGSYEQYF. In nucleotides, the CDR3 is TGTGCCAGCAGTATTGGGGGCTACGGTAGCTACGAGCAGTACTTC.

This CDR3 is CASSLGFNYGYTF. The DNA of the CDR3 is TGTGCCAGCAGCCTTGGTTTCAACTATGGCTACACCTTC. The chain links TRBV7-2 to TRBJ1-2; D gene ambiguous. Germline V gene data show CDR1 as SGHTA and CDR2 as FQGNSA. This CDR3 has 13 amino acids. The V gene lost 5 bases and the J gene lost 2 bases, with 9 bases spanning the gap.

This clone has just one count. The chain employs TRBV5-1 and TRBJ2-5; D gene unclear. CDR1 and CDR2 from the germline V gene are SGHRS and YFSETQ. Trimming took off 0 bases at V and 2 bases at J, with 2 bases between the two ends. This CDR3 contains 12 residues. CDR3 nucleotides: TGCGCCAGCAGCTTGGGGCAAGAGACCCAGTACTTC. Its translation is CASSLGQETQYF.

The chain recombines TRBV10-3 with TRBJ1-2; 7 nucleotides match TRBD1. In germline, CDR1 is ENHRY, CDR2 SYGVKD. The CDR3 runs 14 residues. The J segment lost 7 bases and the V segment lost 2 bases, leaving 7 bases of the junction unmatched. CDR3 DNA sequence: TGTGCCATCAGTGAGACAGGGGTGTCCTCTGGCTACACCTTC. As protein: CAISETGVSSGYTF.